This T cell receptor (beta chain) was captured in a study of OX40 agonist ivuxolimab in advanced cancers. Here immunoSEQ multiplex PCR was the method, and the copy in TCRdb shows in-frame clones only, minus some. Among approximately 100,000 clones listed, about 91% were seen once. Germline V gene lookup returns CDR1 SGHRS and CDR2 YFSETQ. This CDR3 region has 16 residues. The ends were cut back, 0 bases at V and 1 base at J, with 13 bases in the middle. J is TRBJ1-1 and V is TRBV5-1; a possible D gene is TRBD1 (6 bases). The clonotype originates from an adult with an advanced solid tumor such as melanoma, head and neck, liver or kidney cancer. The sample in question was CD4+ or CD8+ T cells sorted from blood, obtained in a trial of the OX40 agonist ivuxolimab. The CDR3, as DNA: TGCGCCAGCAGCTTGGCTGTGACAGGAGGGAACACTGAAGCTTTCTTT. Residues: CASSLAVTGGNTEAFF.